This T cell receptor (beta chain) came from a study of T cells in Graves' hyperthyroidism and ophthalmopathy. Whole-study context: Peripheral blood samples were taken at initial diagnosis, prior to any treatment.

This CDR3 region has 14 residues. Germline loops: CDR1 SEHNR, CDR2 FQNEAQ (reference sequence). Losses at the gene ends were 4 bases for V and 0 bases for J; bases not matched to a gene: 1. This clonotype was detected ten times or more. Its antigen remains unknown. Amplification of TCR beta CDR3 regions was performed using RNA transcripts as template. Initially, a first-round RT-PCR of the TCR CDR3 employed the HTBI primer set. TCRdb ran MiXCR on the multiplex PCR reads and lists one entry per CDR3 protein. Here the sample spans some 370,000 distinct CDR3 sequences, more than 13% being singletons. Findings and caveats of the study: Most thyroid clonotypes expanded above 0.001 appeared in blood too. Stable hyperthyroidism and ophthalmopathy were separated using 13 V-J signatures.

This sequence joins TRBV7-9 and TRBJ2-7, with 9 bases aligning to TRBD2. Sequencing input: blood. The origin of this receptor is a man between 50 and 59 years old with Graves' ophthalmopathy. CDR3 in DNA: TGTGCCAGCAGCTCGACTAGCGGCTCCTACGAGCAGTACTTC. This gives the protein CASSSTSGSYEQYF.